The present entry profiles one T cell receptor beta chain with its context. The antigen remains undetermined. The data were obtained in a study of response to subunit inactivated influenza vaccine. Regarding the study as a whole: Each seasonal influenza vaccination, the authors suggested, recruits few new T cells.

Losses at the gene ends were 6 bases for V and 10 bases for J; bases not matched to a gene: 9. The CDR3 is 14 amino acids. TCRdb processed the RT-PCR reads anew with MiXCR; each CDR3 protein has one entry. The sample lists under 200,000 distinct CDR3 sequences; about 10% were seen once. The genes are TRBV12-3 or TRBV12-4 and TRBJ1-6; TRBD1 agrees at 7 bases. The sample consisted of CD8+ T cells sorted from PBMCs, taken less than 30 months after vaccination. This TCR derives from a man in his fifties or sixties who received an inactivated influenza vaccine. The CDR3 spells CASSQTGISSPLHF. DNA for the CDR3: TGTGCCAGCAGCCAGACAGGGATAAGCTCACCCCTCCACTTT.